Each of the 2 T cell receptor beta chains below was sequenced from the same sample in a study of control samples from healthy donors and cancer patients. The data were produced by immunoSEQ multiplex PCR, yet TCRdb's version contains in-frame clones alone and is incomplete. The repertoire holds some 100,000 clones, with roughly 87% as singletons. The specimen was blood. These receptors originate from a woman aged 50 to 60 in good health.

V is TRBV14 and J is TRBJ2-1; 8 nucleotides align to TRBD2. The CDR3 contains 17 residues. In germline, CDR1 is SGHDN, CDR2 FVKESK. The trim removed 0 bases at V and 7 bases at J, leaving 11 bases unmatched. CDR3 region: CASSQEVAAGVTNEQFF. The CDR3 region has the DNA TGTGCCAGCAGCCAAGAGGTGGCAGCGGGGGTTACGAATGAGCAGTTCTTC.

This rearrangement joins TRBV7-9 to TRBJ2-5; tentatively, D is TRBD2 (6 bases). Germline values: CDR1 SEHNR, CDR2 FQNEAQ (reference sequence). CDR3 length: 17 amino acids. Trimming stripped 5 bases from V and 3 bases from J, with 22 bases between. CDR3 in amino acids: CASSPGVLDYPKETQYF. CDR3 sequence (DNA): TGTGCCAGCAGCCCCGGCGTCCTGGACTACCCCAAAGAGACCCAGTACTTC.